Shown below are 14 T cell receptor beta chains from a single sample sequenced in a study of metastatic and nonmetastatic thyroid tumors. All patients were untreated before thyroid surgery. TCRdb re-called clones via MiXCR from the PCR reads. The table has more than 85,000 clones, roughly 8.6% seen once; the top ten hold under 9%. The sequencing sample was made of blood. The receptors shown here come from a female donor with papillary thyroid cancer or a benign thyroid nodule (not recorded which). Some clones in this sample may be carry-over from other donors' samples.

This clone was observed many times. The chain recombines TRBV3-1 with TRBJ1-2, with D unclear. The CDR3 consists of 11 residues. V lost 8 bases and J 8 bases, leaving 12 bases between the germline ends. Germline V gene sequence: CDR1 LGHDT, CDR2 YNNKEL (reference sequence). Here the CDR3 reads CASVGARGYTF. The CDR3 DNA sequence: TGTGCCAGCGTGGGAGCCCGGGGCTACACCTTC.

A few counts support this clone. The chain employs TRBV6-1 and TRBJ2-5; 14 bases are a match to TRBD2. With 0 bases clipped from V and 9 bases from J, the junction kept 9 bases outside the gene matches. Per the germline V gene, CDR1 is MNHNS and CDR2 is SASEGT. The CDR3 sequence is 17 residues long. The CDR3 reads CASSEARTSGGLWAQYF. CDR3 in DNA: TGTGCCAGCAGTGAAGCCCGGACTAGCGGGGGGCTTTGGGCCCAGTACTTC.

The chain employs TRBV30 and TRBJ1-6, with no clear D. Deletions cut 1 base from V and 0 bases from J, with 13 bases between. The CDR3 runs to 17 residues. Germline loops: CDR1 GTSNPN, CDR2 SVGIG (reference sequence). DNA of the CDR3: TGTGCCTGGAGTGAGTTCGGAACCCTCTCCTATAATTCACCCCTCCACTTT. Amino acid sequence: CAWSEFGTLSYNSPLHF.

This clone was seen a handful of times. Possible read error: a much larger clone is one base away. The chain links TRBV19 to TRBJ2-1; 11 nucleotides agree with TRBD2. CDR1 is LNHDA, CDR2 SQIVND, per germline (reference sequence). This CDR3 spans 17 amino acids. CDR3: CASSIVLAGGSYNGQFF. CDR3 nucleotides: TGTGCCAGTAGTATAGTTCTAGCGGGGGGATCCTACAATGGGCAGTTCTTC.

This clone was seen repeatedly, ten times or more. J is TRBJ1-1 and V is TRBV30, with 7 bases lining up with TRBD1. CDR1 GTSNPN and CDR2 SVGIG come from the germline V gene (reference sequence). Trimming cost V 5 bases and J 2 bases; bases outside gene matches: 5. CDR3 length equals 13 residues. CDR3 protein: CAWLRGRNTEAFF. Written as DNA, the CDR3 is TGTGCCTGGCTAAGGGGGCGAAACACTGAAGCTTTCTTT.

This clone was counted ten times or more. This chain joins TRBV9 and TRBJ2-1; weak D call: TRBD2 (5 bases). Trimming took off 7 bases at V and 5 bases at J, with 13 bases between the two ends. The CDR3 is 13 residues long. CDR1 is SGDLS, CDR2 YYNGEE, per germline. CDR3 nucleotides: TGTGCCAGCGGCCCGAGGGCAGACAATGAGCAGTTCTTC. Translation: CASGPRADNEQFF.

This clone was observed at least ten times. V gene TRBV19 combines with J gene TRBJ2-5; D is undetermined. This CDR3 is 14 amino acids long. V was cut by 4 bases and J by 4 bases, with 13 bases left in between. Germline V gene lookup returns CDR1 LNHDA and CDR2 SQIVND (reference sequence). Here the CDR3 reads CASSTLGSGETQYF. The CDR3 bases are TGTGCCAGTAGTACCCTGGGTTCAGGAGAGACCCAGTACTTC.

Points on this clone: A clone one base away is much larger, so this may be a read error. The V gene is TRBV28, the J gene TRBJ2-5, with 9 bases matching TRBD2. Germline CDR1 MDHEN, CDR2 SYDVKM. CDR3 size: 16 residues. The chain's CDR3 is CASTVLGRGGLETKYF. In nucleotides, the CDR3 is TGTGCCAGCACCGTCTTGGGGCGGGGGGGCTTAGAGACCAAGTACTTC.

This clone has ten or more counts. V gene TRBV19 combines with J gene TRBJ2-3; tentatively, D is TRBD1 (6 bases). Germline V gene data show CDR1 as LNHDA and CDR2 as SQIVND (reference sequence). Trimming left V 1 base short and J 4 bases short, with 15 bases between. CDR3 length equals 16 residues. The CDR3 sequence: CASSIAQLGGSDTQYF. The CDR3 nucleotides are TGTGCCAGTAGTATAGCCCAACTTGGGGGCTCAGATACGCAGTATTTT.

This clone was detected many times. The V and J genes are TRBV20-1 and TRBJ1-1; D may be TRBD1 (6 bases). This CDR3 has 13 residues. The germline CDR1 and CDR2 sequences are DFQATT and SNEGSKA (reference sequence). The V end lost 6 bases, the J end lost 7 bases, and 18 bases lay between the germline ends. This CDR3 is CSARTAGASEAFF. The CDR3 bases are TGCAGTGCGCGAACGGCAGGGGCGAGTGAAGCTTTCTTT.

This clone has a count of ten or more. This chain links TRBV2 with TRBJ1-1; TRBD1 matches at 9 bases. The CDR3 consists of 14 residues. Germline V gene data show CDR1 as SNHLY and CDR2 as FYNNEI. After removal of 6 bases from V and 3 bases from J, the junction contained 5 bases not matched to a gene. This chain's CDR3 is CASREQGADTEAFF. Written as DNA, the CDR3 is TGTGCCAGCAGAGAACAGGGGGCGGACACTGAAGCTTTCTTT. The full variable domain, rest sourced from reference TRBV2 and TRBJ1-1, is EPEVTQTPSHQVTQMGQEVILRCVPISNHLYFYWYRQILGQKVEFLVSFYNNEISEKSEIFDDQFSVERPDGSNFTLKIRSTKLEDSAMYFCASREQGADTEAFFGQGTRLTVV.

Ten or more counts support this clone. The chain carries TRBV5-4 and TRBJ2-6, with 9 bases matching TRBD1. The germline V gene encodes CDR1 SGHNT and CDR2 YYREEE (reference sequence). The CDR3 is 16 residues long. The junction had 1 base not matched to a gene; V was cut back by 1 base and J by 2 bases. CDR3 residues: CASSLRTGAGANVLTF. The CDR3 DNA sequence: TGTGCCAGCAGCTTGAGGACAGGGGCTGGGGCCAACGTCCTGACTTTC.

This clone appeared many times. This CDR3 reads CASSEPGGGYGYTF. The CDR3 DNA sequence: TGTGCCAGCAGTGAACCAGGGGGAGGCTATGGCTACACCTTC. The chain uses TRBV6-1 and TRBJ1-2, with TRBD1 identical over 7 bases. The germline V gene has CDR1 MNHNS and CDR2 SASEGT. V was pared by 2 bases and J by 4 bases, with 4 bases of the junction left unmatched. This CDR3 comprises 14 residues.

This clone was observed many times. V gene TRBV5-1 combines with J gene TRBJ2-3; D might be TRBD2 (6 bases). Germline CDR1 is SGHRS and CDR2 is YFSETQ. V lost 4 bases and J lost 1, with 13 bases in between. This CDR3 has 15 amino acids. The CDR3 nucleotides are TGCGCCAGCAGCGGAAATACGGGGGGCACAGATACGCAGTATTTT. It encodes CASSGNTGGTDTQYF.